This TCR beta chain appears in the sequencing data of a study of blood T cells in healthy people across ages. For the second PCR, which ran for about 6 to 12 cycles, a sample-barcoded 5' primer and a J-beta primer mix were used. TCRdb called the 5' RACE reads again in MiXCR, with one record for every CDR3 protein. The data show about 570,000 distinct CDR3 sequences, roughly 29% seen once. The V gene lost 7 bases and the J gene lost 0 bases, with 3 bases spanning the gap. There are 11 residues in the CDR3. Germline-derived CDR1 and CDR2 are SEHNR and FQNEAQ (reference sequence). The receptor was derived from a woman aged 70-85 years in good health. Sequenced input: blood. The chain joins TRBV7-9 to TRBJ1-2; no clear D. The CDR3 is CASTANYGYTF. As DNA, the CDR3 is TGTGCCAGCACAGCTAACTATGGCTACACCTTC.